Listed here are 28 T cell receptor beta chains from one sample, sequenced in a study of T-cell memory formation after mild COVID-19 (dated by TCRdb to about 2021). The library was generated by 5' RACE. The sequencing machine was an Illumina NovaSeq 6000. The raw public reads went through TCRdb reprocessing: fastp at Q25, MiXCR clone calling, in-frame beta chains kept. Merged by CDR3 protein, the rows form single entries marked with the most common genes and DNA. This sample is represented by 350,000 or so distinct CDR3 sequences; less than 25% of them were singletons. The leading ten clones occupy approximately 22% of the sample. Sequencing input: PBMCs or a T cell subset sorted from them (not recorded which). These receptors originate from a man aged 18-30 years who had mild COVID-19 (a few samples of this study predate the infection). The sample titles of this study are shuffled in the database, so cell type and time point are left out; the donor was told from shared clones.

This clonotype was seen a few times. The chain recombines TRBV28 with TRBJ2-7, with 8 bases aligning to TRBD1. Germline CDR1 MDHEN, CDR2 SYDVKM. Trimming cost V 5 bases and J 1 base; bases outside gene matches: 7. The CDR3 is made up of 15 amino acids. This CDR3 is CASSARTGFSYEQYV. CDR3 bases: TGTGCCAGCAGTGCGCGGACAGGGTTTTCCTACGAGCAGTACGTC.

The rearrangement joins TRBV7-2 to TRBJ2-3; TRBD1 or TRBD2 may be the D gene (6 bases each). This CDR3 spans 14 amino acids. V lost 1 base and J 8 bases, leaving 13 bases between the germline ends. The germline gives CDR1 SGHTA, CDR2 FQGNSA. The CDR3 DNA reads as TGTGCCAGCAGCTTAGGGGGGGCACAGGGTACGCAGTATTTT. Its translation is CASSLGGAQGTQYF.

The gene calls are TRBV4-2 and TRBJ1-6; the D gene is possibly TRBD1 (6 bases). From germline, CDR1 is LGHNA and CDR2 YNFKEQ. The CDR3 runs to 16 residues. The ends were cut back, 0 bases at V and 5 bases at J, with 11 bases in the middle. The CDR3 here is CASSQDAQGHNSPLHF. CDR3 coding DNA: TGTGCCAGCAGCCAAGATGCGCAGGGGCATAATTCACCCCTCCACTTT.

Ten or more counts support this clonotype. The chain has TRBV6-5 and TRBJ2-7; no clear D gene. The V end lost 0 bases, the J end lost 3 bases, and 18 bases lay between the germline ends. The CDR3 has 17 amino acids. Per the germline V gene, CDR1 is MNHEY and CDR2 is SVGAGI. CDR3 DNA: TGTGCCAGCAGTTACTCCCCCGGACCGGCTGAACACTACGAGCAGTACTTC. Its translation is CASSYSPGPAEHYEQYF.

This sequence joins TRBV6-6 and TRBJ1-5; D is possibly TRBD1 (6 bases). Trimming took off 4 bases at V and 3 bases at J, with 13 bases between the two ends. This CDR3 has 15 residues. Germline V gives CDR1 MNHNY, CDR2 SVGAGI (reference sequence). The CDR3 loop reads CASSSEDRYNQPQHF. The CDR3 region has the DNA TGTGCCAGCAGTTCTGAGGACAGATACAATCAGCCCCAGCATTTT.

The V call is TRBV27, the J call TRBJ2-1; D remains ambiguous. This CDR3 comprises 14 residues. V lost 5 bases and J 7 bases, leaving 15 bases between the germline ends. Germline CDR1 reads MNHEY; CDR2 reads SMNVEV (reference sequence). This CDR3 reads CASSPGRLWNEQFF. The CDR3 bases are TGTGCCAGCAGTCCTGGACGGCTTTGGAATGAGCAGTTCTTC.

The chain has TRBV4-2 and TRBJ1-1; D perhaps matches TRBD1 (5 bases). Trimming left V 7 bases short and J 1 base short, with 10 bases between. This CDR3 spans 13 amino acids. Germline assignment: CDR1 LGHNA and CDR2 YNFKEQ. CDR3 bases: TGTGCCAGCACCTACGACAGGAACACTGAAGCTTTCTTT. Translating it yields CASTYDRNTEAFF.

This clonotype has a handful of counts. This chain joins TRBV20-1 and TRBJ1-1; D is undetermined. In germline, CDR1 is DFQATT, CDR2 SNEGSKA (reference sequence). This CDR3 is built from 15 residues. The germline V and J ends were trimmed by 2 bases and 1 base, with 14 bases remaining between them. This CDR3 is CSARYAGSPNTEAFF. CDR3 nucleotide sequence: TGCAGTGCTAGATATGCTGGGAGCCCGAACACTGAAGCTTTCTTT.

The chain uses TRBV7-9 and TRBJ2-7; a weak D match, TRBD1 (6 bases). V was trimmed by 4 bases and J by 5 bases, leaving 9 bases between them. This CDR3 contains 12 residues. Germline loops: CDR1 SEHNR, CDR2 FQNEAQ (reference sequence). The CDR3: CASSYYRDEQYF. The CDR3 nucleotides are TGTGCCAGCAGCTACTACAGGGACGAGCAGTACTTC.

This chain uses TRBV11-3 with TRBJ1-5; TRBD1 aligns across 9 bases. The V and J ends lost 4 bases and 4 bases, in that order; junction bases with no gene match: 17. CDR3 length equals 19 residues. The germline V gene encodes CDR1 SGHNT and CDR2 YENEEA. The chain's CDR3 is CASSSLNSGTGFGNQPQHF. CDR3 in DNA: TGTGCCAGCAGCTCCCTAAATTCCGGGACAGGGTTTGGGAATCAGCCCCAGCATTTT.

The chain carries TRBV7-2 and TRBJ2-7; 7 bases align to TRBD1. J lost 0 bases, V lost 4 bases, and 3 bases had no gene match. This CDR3 is built from 14 residues. Germline V gene data show CDR1 as SGHTA and CDR2 as FQGNSA. The CDR3 region is CASSSRQGSYEQYF. CDR3 bases: TGTGCCAGCAGCTCCAGACAGGGCTCCTACGAGCAGTACTTC.

This chain joins TRBV2 and TRBJ1-5, with unresolved D. The CDR3 has 17 residues. Germline lookup yields CDR1 SNHLY and CDR2 FYNNEI. V lost 4 bases to trimming and J lost 0 bases, with 16 bases between them. The CDR3 sequence: CASSGHPMTASNQPQHF. The CDR3 DNA reads as TGTGCCAGCAGTGGCCATCCGATGACGGCTAGCAATCAGCCCCAGCATTTT.

The CDR3 DNA follows: TGCGCCAGCAGCGTGACAGGGGCAGATACGCAGTATTTT. Protein product: CASSVTGADTQYF. The V gene is TRBV5-1, the J gene TRBJ2-3; 8 bases align to TRBD1. Trimming cost V 4 bases and J 4 bases; bases outside gene matches: 2. This CDR3 has 13 residues. From germline, CDR1 is SGHRS and CDR2 YFSETQ.

This clonotype was observed a few times. The CDR3: CASSVDVGGVRTDTQYF. CDR3 nucleotide sequence: TGTGCCAGCAGCGTAGATGTCGGGGGGGTGCGCACAGATACGCAGTATTTT. The chain couples TRBV9 to TRBJ2-3; the match to TRBD2 covers 8 bases. CDR3 length: 17 residues. Trimming removed 0 bases from V and 1 base from J; junction bases left unmatched: 7. Germline lookup yields CDR1 SGDLS and CDR2 YYNGEE.

V and J are TRBV7-3 and TRBJ1-2; 7 bases agree with TRBD1. Germline CDR1 SGHTA, CDR2 FQGTGA. J gave up 6 bases and V 5 bases, and 12 bases lay outside the gene matches. This CDR3 region has 15 residues. The CDR3 region has the DNA TGTGCCAGCAGCAACTATGTGACAGGGAGGGATGGCTACACCTTC. As protein: CASSNYVTGRDGYTF.

This clonotype has a count of ten or more. This chain connects TRBV28 to TRBJ2-1; TRBD1 matches at 9 bases. The CDR3 totals 15 residues. After removal of 7 bases from V and 1 base from J, the junction contained 5 bases not matched to a gene. Germline CDR1 and CDR2: MDHEN and SYDVKM. The CDR3 sequence is CASISQGASYNEQFF. CDR3 DNA sequence: TGTGCCAGCATATCACAGGGGGCGTCCTACAATGAGCAGTTCTTC.

The rearrangement uses TRBV4-1 and TRBJ1-6, with D perhaps matching TRBD1 (5 bases). Germline-derived CDR1 and CDR2 are MGHRA and YSYEKL. This CDR3 comprises 15 residues. V lost 2 bases, J lost 8 bases, and 13 bases lay in between. This CDR3 reads CASSQPRTGHSPLHF. CDR3 DNA sequence: TGCGCCAGCAGCCAACCACGCACGGGACATTCACCCCTCCACTTT.

This clonotype showed up just a few times. The V and J genes are TRBV7-2 and TRBJ1-2; D remains ambiguous. Germline values: CDR1 SGHTA, CDR2 FQGNSA. The V gene lost 3 bases and the J gene lost 8 bases, with 13 bases spanning the gap. This CDR3 has 13 amino acids. CDR3 DNA sequence: TGTGCCAGCAGCTTCGCAACGGCCAGAGGCTACACCTTC. Amino acid sequence: CASSFATARGYTF. The complete variable domain, with remaining parts taken from reference TRBV7-2 and TRBJ1-2, reads GAGVSQSPSNKVTEKGKDVELRCDPISGHTALYWYRQSLGQGLEFLIYFQGNSAPDKSGLPSDRFSAERTGGSVSTLTIQRTQQEDSAVYLCASSFATARGYTFGSGTRLTVV.

The sample holds a few counts of this clonotype. Here the CDR3 reads CASSYTVEADTQYF. CDR3 coding DNA: TGTGCCAGCAGTTATACGGTGGAGGCAGATACGCAGTATTTT. The chain joins TRBV6-5 to TRBJ2-3, with a tentative D call TRBD2 (5 bases). The V end was cut by 3 bases, the J end by 4 bases, with 11 bases between. Germline V gene data show CDR1 as MNHEY and CDR2 as SVGAGI. There are 14 residues in the CDR3.

This chain joins TRBV7-2 and TRBJ2-3; D possibly corresponds to TRBD2 (6 bases). The CDR3 is made up of 15 amino acids. Germline CDR1 reads SGHTA; CDR2 reads FQGNSA. V dropped 6 bases and J dropped 1 base, with 14 bases sitting between them. CDR3 region: CASSFSGSRTDTQYF. The CDR3 DNA follows: TGTGCCAGCAGTTTTAGCGGTTCTCGCACAGATACGCAGTATTTT.

This clonotype was seen a handful of times. The chain has TRBV11-2 and TRBJ2-1; D may correspond to TRBD1 or TRBD2 (6 bases each). The CDR3 is 15 amino acids. Trimming pared 5 bases from V and 10 bases from J, leaving 21 bases between. The germline V gene encodes CDR1 SGHAT and CDR2 FQNNGV. DNA of the CDR3: TGTGCCAGCAGCCCCGCCCGAGTCCACGGGGGCGAGCAGTTCTTC. Its translation is CASSPARVHGGEQFF.

In its sample, this clonotype was seen a few times. V usage is TRBV12-3 or TRBV12-4 and J usage is TRBJ2-7; D may be TRBD1 (6 bases). The V end lost 0 bases, the J end lost 3 bases, and 18 bases lay between the germline ends. This CDR3 has 17 residues. This CDR3 reads CASSLATFRGYIYEQYF. The CDR3 DNA is TGTGCCAGCAGTTTAGCCACATTCAGGGGCTACATCTACGAGCAGTACTTC.

The V gene is TRBV6-6, the J gene TRBJ2-1; D possibly uses TRBD1 or TRBD2 (5 bases each). Trimming removed 7 bases at V and 2 bases at J, with 15 bases between. The CDR3 sequence is 15 residues long. In germline, CDR1 is MNHNY, CDR2 SVGAGI (reference sequence). This CDR3 is CASTKGRGTYNEQFF. The CDR3 nucleotides read TGTGCCAGCACCAAGGGACGGGGAACCTACAATGAGCAGTTCTTC.

This clonotype was counted a few times. CDR3 in amino acids: CASRMSGANVLTF. The CDR3 bases are TGTGCCAGCAGAATGTCTGGGGCCAACGTCCTGACTTTC. The chain uses TRBV12-3 or TRBV12-4 and TRBJ2-6; D call uncertain. This CDR3 is 13 amino acids long. With 6 bases removed from V and 1 base from J, the gap between germline ends came to 4 bases.

V and J are TRBV7-3 and TRBJ1-3, with D possibly TRBD1 on 6 matching bases. The V end was cut by 6 bases, the J end by 4 bases, with 13 bases between. CDR1 is SGHTA, CDR2 FQGTGA, per germline. The CDR3 extends over 14 amino acids. The CDR3 sequence: CASRQDSAGNTIYF. The CDR3 coding sequence is TGTGCCAGCAGGCAGGACAGTGCAGGAAACACCATATATTTT.

This clonotype appeared many times. The chain employs TRBV5-1 and TRBJ2-5; no firm D call. Germline values: CDR1 SGHRS, CDR2 YFSETQ. The V end lost 4 bases, the J end lost 0 bases, and 4 bases lay between the germline ends. The CDR3 is made up of 12 amino acids. The CDR3 nucleotides read TGCGCCAGCAGCGCGAACCAAGAGACCCAGTACTTC. Its protein is CASSANQETQYF.

This chain uses TRBV7-9 with TRBJ1-2; D gene ambiguous. Germline V CDR1 and CDR2: SEHNR, FQNEAQ (reference sequence). Trimming removed 6 bases at V and 3 bases at J, with 14 bases between. This CDR3 is built from 14 residues. CDR3: CASRKQTGDYGYTF. The CDR3 DNA reads TGTGCCAGCAGAAAACAAACGGGTGACTATGGCTACACCTTC.

This clonotype was detected only a few times. The V gene is TRBV12-5, the J gene TRBJ2-5; D might be TRBD1 or TRBD2, each matching 6 bases. V lost 7 bases and J lost 5, with 14 bases in between. The CDR3 consists of 13 residues. Germline loops: CDR1 LGHNT, CDR2 FRNRAP. CDR3 sequence reads: CASASGAQETQYF. The CDR3 DNA reads TGTGCTAGTGCTTCGGGGGCGCAGGAGACCCAGTACTTC.